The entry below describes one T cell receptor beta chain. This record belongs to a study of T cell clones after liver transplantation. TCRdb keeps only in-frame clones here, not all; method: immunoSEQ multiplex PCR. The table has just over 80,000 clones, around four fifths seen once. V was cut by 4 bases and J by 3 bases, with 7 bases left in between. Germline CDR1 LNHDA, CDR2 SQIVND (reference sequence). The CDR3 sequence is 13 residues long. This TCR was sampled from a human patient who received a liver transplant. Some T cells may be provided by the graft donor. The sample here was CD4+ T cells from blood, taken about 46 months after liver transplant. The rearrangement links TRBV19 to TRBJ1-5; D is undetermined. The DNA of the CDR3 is TGTGCCAGTAGTAACATGATCAATCAGCCCCAGCATTTT. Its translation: CASSNMINQPQHF.